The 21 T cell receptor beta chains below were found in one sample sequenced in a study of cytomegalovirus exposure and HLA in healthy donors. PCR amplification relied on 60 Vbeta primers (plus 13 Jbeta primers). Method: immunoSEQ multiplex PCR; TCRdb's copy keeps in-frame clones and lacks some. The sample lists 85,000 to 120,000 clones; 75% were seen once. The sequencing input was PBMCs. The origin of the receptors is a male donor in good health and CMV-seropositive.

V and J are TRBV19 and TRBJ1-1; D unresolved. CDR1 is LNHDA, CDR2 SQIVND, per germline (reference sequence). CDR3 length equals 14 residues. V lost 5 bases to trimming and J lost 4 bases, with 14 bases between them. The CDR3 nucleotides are TGTGCCAGTAGTGTGGGGAGCCTGAGCACTGAAGCTTTCTTT. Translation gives CASSVGSLSTEAFF. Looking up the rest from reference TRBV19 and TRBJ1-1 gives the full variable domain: DGGITQSPKYLFRKEGQNVTLSCEQNLNHDAMYWYRQDPGQGLRLIYYSQIVNDFQKGDIAEGYSVSREKKESFPLTVTSAQKNPTAFYLCASSVGSLSTEAFFGQGTRLTVV.

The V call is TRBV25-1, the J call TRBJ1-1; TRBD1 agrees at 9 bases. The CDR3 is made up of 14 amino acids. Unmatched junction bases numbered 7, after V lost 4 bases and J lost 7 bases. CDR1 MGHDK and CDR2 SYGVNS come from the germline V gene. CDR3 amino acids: CASSVTGTGLEAFF. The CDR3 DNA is TGTGCCAGCAGTGTCACCGGGACAGGGCTTGAAGCTTTCTTT.

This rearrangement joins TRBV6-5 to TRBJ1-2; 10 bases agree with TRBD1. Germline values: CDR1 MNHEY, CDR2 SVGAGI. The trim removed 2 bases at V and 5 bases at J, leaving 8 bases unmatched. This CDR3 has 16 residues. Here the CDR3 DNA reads TGTGCCAGCAGTTACGCAGGGACAGGGGTAGGGTATGGCTACACCTTC. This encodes CASSYAGTGVGYGYTF.

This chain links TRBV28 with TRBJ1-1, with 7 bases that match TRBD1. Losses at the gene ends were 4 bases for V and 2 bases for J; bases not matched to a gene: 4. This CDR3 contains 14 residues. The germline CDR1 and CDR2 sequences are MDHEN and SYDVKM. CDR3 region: CASSSGTANTEAFF. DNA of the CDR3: TGTGCCAGCAGTTCCGGGACAGCAAACACTGAAGCTTTCTTT. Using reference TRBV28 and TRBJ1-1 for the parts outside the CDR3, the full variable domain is DVKVTQSSRYLVKRTGEKVFLECVQDMDHENMFWYRQDPGLGLRLIYFSYDVKMKEKGDIPEGYSVSREKKERFSLILESASTNQTSMYLCASSSGTANTEAFFGQGTRLTVV.

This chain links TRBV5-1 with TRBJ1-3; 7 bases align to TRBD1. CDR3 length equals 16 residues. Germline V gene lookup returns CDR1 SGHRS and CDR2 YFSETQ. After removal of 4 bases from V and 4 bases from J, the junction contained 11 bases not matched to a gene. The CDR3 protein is CASSTGTGAEGNTIYF. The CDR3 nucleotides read TGCGCCAGCAGCACAGGTACAGGGGCGGAAGGAAACACCATATATTTT.

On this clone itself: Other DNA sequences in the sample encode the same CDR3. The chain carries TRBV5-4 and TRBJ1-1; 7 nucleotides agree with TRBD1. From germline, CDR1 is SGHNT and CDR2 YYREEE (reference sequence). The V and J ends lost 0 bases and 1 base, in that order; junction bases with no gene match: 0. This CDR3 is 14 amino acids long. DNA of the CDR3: TGTGCCAGCAGCTTGGCAGGGGGGAACACTGAAGCTTTCTTT. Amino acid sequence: CASSLAGGNTEAFF.

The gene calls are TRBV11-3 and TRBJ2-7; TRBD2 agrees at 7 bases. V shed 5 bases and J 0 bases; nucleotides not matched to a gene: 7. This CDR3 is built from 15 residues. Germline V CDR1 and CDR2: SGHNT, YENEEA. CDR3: CASSTAGPLSYEQYF. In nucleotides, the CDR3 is TGTGCCAGCAGCACAGCGGGACCCCTCTCCTACGAGCAGTACTTC. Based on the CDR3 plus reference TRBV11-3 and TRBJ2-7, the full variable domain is EAGVVQSPRYKIIEKKQPVAFWCNPISGHNTLYWYLQNLGQGPELLIRYENEEAVDDSQLPKDRFSAERLKGVDSTLKIQPAELGDSAVYLCASSTAGPLSYEQYFGPGTRLTVT.

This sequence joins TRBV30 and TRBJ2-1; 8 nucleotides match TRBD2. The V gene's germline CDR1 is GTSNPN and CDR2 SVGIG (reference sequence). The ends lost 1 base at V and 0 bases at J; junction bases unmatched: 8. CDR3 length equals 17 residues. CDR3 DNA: TGTGCCTGGAGTGATGACGGGAGGGTCCGCTCCTACAATGAGCAGTTCTTC. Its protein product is CAWSDDGRVRSYNEQFF. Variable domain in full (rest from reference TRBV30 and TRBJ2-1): SQTIHQWPATLVQPVGSPLSLECTVEGTSNPNLYWYRQAAGRGLQLLFYSVGIGQISSEVPQNLSASRPQDRQFILSSKKLLLSDSGFYLCAWSDDGRVRSYNEQFFGPGTRLTVL.

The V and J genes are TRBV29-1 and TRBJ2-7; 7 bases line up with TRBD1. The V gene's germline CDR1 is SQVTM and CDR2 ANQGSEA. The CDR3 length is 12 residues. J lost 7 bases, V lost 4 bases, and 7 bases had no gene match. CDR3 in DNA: TGCAGCGTTGGTGACAGGGTGAGGGAGCAGTACTTC. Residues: CSVGDRVREQYF.

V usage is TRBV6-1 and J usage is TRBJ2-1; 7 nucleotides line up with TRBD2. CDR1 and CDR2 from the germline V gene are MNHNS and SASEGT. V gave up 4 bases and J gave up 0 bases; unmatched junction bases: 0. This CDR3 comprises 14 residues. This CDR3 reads CASSGTSSYNEQFF. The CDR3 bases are TGTGCCAGCAGTGGGACTAGCTCCTACAATGAGCAGTTCTTC.

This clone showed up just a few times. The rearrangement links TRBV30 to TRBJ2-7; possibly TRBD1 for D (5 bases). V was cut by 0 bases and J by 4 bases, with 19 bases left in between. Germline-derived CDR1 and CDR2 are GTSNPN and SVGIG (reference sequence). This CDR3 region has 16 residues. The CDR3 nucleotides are TGTGCCTGGAGTGTACAGGTTTTATTGTCTCGTTACGAGCAGTACTTC. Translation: CAWSVQVLLSRYEQYF.

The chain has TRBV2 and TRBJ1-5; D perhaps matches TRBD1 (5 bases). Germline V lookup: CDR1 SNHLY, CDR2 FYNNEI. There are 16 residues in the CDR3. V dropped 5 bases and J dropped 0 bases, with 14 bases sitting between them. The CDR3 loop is CASSFDSAGSNQPQHF. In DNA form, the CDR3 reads TGTGCCAGCAGTTTCGACAGCGCTGGTAGCAATCAGCCCCAGCATTTT.

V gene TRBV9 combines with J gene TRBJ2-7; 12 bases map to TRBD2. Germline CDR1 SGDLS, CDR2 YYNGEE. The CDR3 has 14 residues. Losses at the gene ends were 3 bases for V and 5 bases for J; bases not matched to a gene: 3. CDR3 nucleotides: TGTGCCAGCAGCGCAAGACTAGCGGGAGACGAGCAGTACTTC. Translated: CASSARLAGDEQYF.

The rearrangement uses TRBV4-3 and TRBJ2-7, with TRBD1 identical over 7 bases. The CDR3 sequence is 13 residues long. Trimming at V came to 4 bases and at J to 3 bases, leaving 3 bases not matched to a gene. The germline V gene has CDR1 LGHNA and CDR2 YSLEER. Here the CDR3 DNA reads TGCGCCAGCAGCCGACAGGGTGGCTACGAGCAGTACTTC. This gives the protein CASSRQGGYEQYF.

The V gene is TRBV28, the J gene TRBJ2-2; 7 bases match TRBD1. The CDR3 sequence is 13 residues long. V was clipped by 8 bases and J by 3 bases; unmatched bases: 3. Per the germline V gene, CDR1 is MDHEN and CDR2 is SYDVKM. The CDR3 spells CASYDRDTGELFF. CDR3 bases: TGTGCCAGCTACGACAGGGACACCGGGGAGCTGTTTTTT.

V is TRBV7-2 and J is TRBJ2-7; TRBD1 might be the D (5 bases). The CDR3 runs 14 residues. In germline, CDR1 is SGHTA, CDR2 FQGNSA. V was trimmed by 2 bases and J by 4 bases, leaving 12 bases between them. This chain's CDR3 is CASSLSGSEYEQYF. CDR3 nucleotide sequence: TGTGCCAGCAGCTTATCAGGGTCCGAGTACGAGCAGTACTTC.

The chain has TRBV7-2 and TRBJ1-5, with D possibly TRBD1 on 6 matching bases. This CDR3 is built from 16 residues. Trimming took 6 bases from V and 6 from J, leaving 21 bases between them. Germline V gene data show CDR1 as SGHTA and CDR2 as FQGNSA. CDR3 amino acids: CASSSTGTTYGQPQHF. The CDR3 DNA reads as TGTGCCAGCAGTTCCACCGGGACAACATATGGTCAGCCCCAGCATTTT.

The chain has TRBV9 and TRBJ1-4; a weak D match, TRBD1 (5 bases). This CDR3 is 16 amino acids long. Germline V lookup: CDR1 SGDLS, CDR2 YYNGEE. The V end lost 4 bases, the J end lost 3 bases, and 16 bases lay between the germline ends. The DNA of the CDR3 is TGTGCCAGCAGCCGGACAAGCCTACTCGCTAATGAAAAACTGTTTTTT. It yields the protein CASSRTSLLANEKLFF.

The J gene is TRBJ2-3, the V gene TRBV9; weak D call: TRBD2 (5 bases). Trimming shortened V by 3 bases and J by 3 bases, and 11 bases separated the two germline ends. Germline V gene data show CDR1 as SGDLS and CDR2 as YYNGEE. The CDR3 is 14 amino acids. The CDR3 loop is CASSAEGVTDTQYF. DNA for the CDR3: TGTGCCAGCAGCGCTGAGGGAGTAACAGATACGCAGTATTTT. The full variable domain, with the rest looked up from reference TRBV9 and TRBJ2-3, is DSGVTQTPKHLITATGQRVTLRCSPRSGDLSVYWYQQSLDQGLQFLIQYYNGEERAKGNILERFSAQQFPDLHSELNLSSLELGDSALYFCASSAEGVTDTQYFGPGTRLTVL.

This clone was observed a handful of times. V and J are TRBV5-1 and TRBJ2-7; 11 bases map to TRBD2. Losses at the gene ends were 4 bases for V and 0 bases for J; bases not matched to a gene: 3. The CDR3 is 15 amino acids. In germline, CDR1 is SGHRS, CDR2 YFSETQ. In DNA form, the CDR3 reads TGCGCCAGCAGCCCTACTAGCGGGAGCTCCTACGAGCAGTACTTC. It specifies CASSPTSGSSYEQYF.

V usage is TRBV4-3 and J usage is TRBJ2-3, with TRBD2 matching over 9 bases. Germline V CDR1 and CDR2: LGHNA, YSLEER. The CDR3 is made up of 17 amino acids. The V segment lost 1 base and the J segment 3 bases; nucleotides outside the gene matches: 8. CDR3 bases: TGCGCCAGCAGCCAAGTGTTGGCTAGCGGGAATACAGATACGCAGTATTTT. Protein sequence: CASSQVLASGNTDTQYF.